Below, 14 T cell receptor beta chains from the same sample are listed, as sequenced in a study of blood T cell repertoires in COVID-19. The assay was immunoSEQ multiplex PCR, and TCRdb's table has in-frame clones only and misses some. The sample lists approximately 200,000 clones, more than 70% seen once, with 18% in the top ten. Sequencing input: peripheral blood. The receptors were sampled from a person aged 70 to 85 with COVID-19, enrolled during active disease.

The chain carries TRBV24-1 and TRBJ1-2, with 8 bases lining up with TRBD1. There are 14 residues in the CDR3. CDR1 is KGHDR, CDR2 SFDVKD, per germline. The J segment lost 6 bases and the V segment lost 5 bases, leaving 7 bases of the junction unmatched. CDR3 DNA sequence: TGTGCCACCAGTGCTGGACAGGGCTGGAATGGCTACACCTTC. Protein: CATSAGQGWNGYTF.

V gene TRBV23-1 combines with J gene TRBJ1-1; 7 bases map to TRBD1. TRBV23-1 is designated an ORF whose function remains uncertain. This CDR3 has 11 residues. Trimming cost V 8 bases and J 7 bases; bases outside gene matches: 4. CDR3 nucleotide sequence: TGCGCCAGCGGGCGGACAGGTGAAGCTTTCTTT. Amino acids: CASGRTGEAFF.

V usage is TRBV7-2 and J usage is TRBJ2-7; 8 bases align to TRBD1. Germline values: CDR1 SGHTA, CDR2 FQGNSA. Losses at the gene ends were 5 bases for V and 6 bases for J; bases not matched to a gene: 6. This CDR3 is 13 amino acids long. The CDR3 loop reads CASSQNTGGEQYF. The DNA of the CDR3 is TGTGCCAGCAGCCAGAATACAGGGGGCGAGCAGTACTTC.

CDR3 nucleotide sequence: TGTGCCAGCAGCCTTCTAGCGGGAGGATACGATGAGCAGTTCTTC. As protein: CASSLLAGGYDEQFF. This chain uses TRBV7-9 with TRBJ2-1; 11 bases are a match to TRBD2. Germline assignment: CDR1 SEHNR and CDR2 FQNEAQ (reference sequence). V dropped 5 bases and J dropped 8; count of bases not matched to a gene: 8. This CDR3 comprises 15 residues.

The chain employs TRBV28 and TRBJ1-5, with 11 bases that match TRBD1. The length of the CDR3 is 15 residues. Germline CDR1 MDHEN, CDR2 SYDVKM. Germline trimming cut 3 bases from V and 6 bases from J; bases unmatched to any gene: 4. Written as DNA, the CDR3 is TGTGCCAGCAGTTTGAGGACAGGGGGCAGTCAGCCCCAGCATTTT. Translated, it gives CASSLRTGGSQPQHF.

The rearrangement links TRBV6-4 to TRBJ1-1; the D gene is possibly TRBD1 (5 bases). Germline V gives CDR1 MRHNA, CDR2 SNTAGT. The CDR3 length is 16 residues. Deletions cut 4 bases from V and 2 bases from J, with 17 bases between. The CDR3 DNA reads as TGTGCCAGCAGTGCCAGTTTCTTCGGGGGAAACACTGAAGCTTTCTTT. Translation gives CASSASFFGGNTEAFF.

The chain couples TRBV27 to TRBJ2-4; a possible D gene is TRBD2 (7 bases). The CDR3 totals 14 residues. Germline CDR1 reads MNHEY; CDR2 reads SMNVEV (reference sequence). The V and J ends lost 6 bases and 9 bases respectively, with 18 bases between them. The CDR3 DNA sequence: TGTGCCAGCAGGAAAGTAGGGGGGGCAACCATTCAGTACTTC. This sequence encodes CASRKVGGATIQYF.

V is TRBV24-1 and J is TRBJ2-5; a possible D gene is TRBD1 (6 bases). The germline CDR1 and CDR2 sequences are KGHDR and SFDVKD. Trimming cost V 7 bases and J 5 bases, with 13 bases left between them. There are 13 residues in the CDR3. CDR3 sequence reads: CATSLTGMETQYF. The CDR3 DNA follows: TGTGCCACCAGCCTCACAGGGATGGAGACCCAGTACTTC.

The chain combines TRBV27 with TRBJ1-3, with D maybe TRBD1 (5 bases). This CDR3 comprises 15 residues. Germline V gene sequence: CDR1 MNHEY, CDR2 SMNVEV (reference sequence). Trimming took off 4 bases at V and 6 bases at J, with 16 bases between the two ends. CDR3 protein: CASSSLGVGKNTIYF. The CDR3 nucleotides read TGTGCCAGCAGTTCTTTAGGGGTGGGAAAAAACACCATATATTTT.

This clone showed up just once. The CDR3 nucleotides read TGTGCCAGCAGCTTCCTAGCGGGGGGTTATGGGGAAGAGACCCAGTACTTC. Encoded protein: CASSFLAGGYGEETQYF. The rearrangement uses TRBV7-9 and TRBJ2-5; 11 nucleotides align to TRBD2. After removal of 3 bases from V and 3 bases from J, the junction contained 9 bases not matched to a gene. The CDR3 consists of 17 residues. The germline V gene has CDR1 SEHNR and CDR2 FQNEAQ (reference sequence).

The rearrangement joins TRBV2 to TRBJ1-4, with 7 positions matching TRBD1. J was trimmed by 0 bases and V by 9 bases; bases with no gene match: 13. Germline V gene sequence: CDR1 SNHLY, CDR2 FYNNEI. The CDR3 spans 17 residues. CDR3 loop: CASDRDSAQTTNEKLFF. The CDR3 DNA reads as TGTGCCAGTGACAGGGACAGCGCCCAAACAACTAATGAAAAACTGTTTTTT. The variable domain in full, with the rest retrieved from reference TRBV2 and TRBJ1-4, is EPEVTQTPSHQVTQMGQEVILRCVPISNHLYFYWYRQILGQKVEFLVSFYNNEISEKSEIFDDQFSVERPDGSNFTLKIRSTKLEDSAMYFCASDRDSAQTTNEKLFFGSGTQLSVL.

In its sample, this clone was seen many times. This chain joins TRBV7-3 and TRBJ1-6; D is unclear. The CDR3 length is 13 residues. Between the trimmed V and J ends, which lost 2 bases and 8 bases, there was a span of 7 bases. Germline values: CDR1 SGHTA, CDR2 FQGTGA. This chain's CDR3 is CASSLEPDSPLHF. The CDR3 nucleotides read TGTGCCAGCAGCTTAGAACCAGATTCACCCCTCCACTTT.

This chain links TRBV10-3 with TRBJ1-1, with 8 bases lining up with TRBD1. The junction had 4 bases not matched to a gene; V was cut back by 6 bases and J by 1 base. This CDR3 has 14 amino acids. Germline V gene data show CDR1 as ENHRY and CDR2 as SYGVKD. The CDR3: CAISHGTGNTEAFF. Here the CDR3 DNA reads TGTGCCATCAGCCACGGGACAGGGAACACTGAAGCTTTCTTT.

CDR3 amino acids: CASSMPGYEQYF. CDR3 nucleotides: TGTGCCAGCAGTATGCCAGGTTACGAGCAGTACTTC. V usage is TRBV25-1 and J usage is TRBJ2-7; D is unresolved. This CDR3 has 12 amino acids. Germline CDR1 and CDR2: MGHDK and SYGVNS. The V gene lost 5 bases and the J gene lost 4 bases, with 9 bases spanning the gap.